Presented here are 31 T cell receptor beta chains from one specimen sequenced in a study of cytomegalovirus exposure and HLA in healthy donors. The PCR used 60 Vbeta and 13 Jbeta primers. Clones were sequenced by immunoSEQ multiplex PCR, and TCRdb holds only the in-frame ones, with some missing. In the table there are approximately 100,000 clones, more than 75% of which are singletons. The sequenced sample was PBMCs. The receptors were sampled from a young woman in good health and CMV-seropositive.

This clone was seen a handful of times. The genes are TRBV7-2 and TRBJ2-5; D remains unclear. From germline, CDR1 is SGHTA and CDR2 FQGNSA. The V gene lost 5 bases and the J gene lost 3 bases, with 7 bases spanning the gap. The CDR3 runs 12 residues. CDR3 sequence: CASSPPKETQYF. In DNA, the CDR3 is TGTGCCAGCAGCCCGCCTAAAGAGACCCAGTACTTC. Based on the CDR3 plus reference TRBV7-2 and TRBJ2-5, the full variable domain is GAGVSQSPSNKVTEKGKDVELRCDPISGHTALYWYRQSLGQGLEFLIYFQGNSAPDKSGLPSDRFSAERTGGSVSTLTIQRTQQEDSAVYLCASSPPKETQYFGPGTRLLVL.

The chain is built from TRBV6-5 and TRBJ2-5, with TRBD1 as a possible D gene (6 bases). The last part of the DNA fits TRBJ2-7 better; the J call may be wrong. Germline lookup yields CDR1 MNHEY and CDR2 SVGAGI. The CDR3 runs to 14 residues. CDR3 in amino acids: CASSELQGRYEQYF. As DNA, the CDR3 is TGTGCCAGCAGTGAGTTGCAGGGGCGATACGAGCAGTACTTC.

The J gene is TRBJ2-1, the V gene TRBV28; no clear D. Trimming took 5 bases from V and 0 from J, leaving 11 bases between them. The CDR3 length is 15 residues. CDR1 is MDHEN and CDR2 is SYDVKM in the germline V gene. CDR3 loop: CASSPSPDSYNEQFF. CDR3 in DNA: TGTGCCAGCAGTCCGTCTCCAGACTCCTACAATGAGCAGTTCTTC.

The chain couples TRBV7-9 to TRBJ2-7; TRBD2 aligns across 7 bases. The CDR3 totals 17 residues. Germline loops: CDR1 SEHNR, CDR2 FQNEAQ (reference sequence). V shed 1 base, J shed 0 bases, and the junction held 9 bases outside the gene matches. In DNA, the CDR3 is TGTGCCAGCAGCTTAGAGTCCGGGACTACCTACTCCTACGAGCAGTACTTC. Translation gives CASSLESGTTYSYEQYF.

This chain uses TRBV19 with TRBJ2-1, with D maybe TRBD2 (6 bases). The CDR3 runs to 13 residues. Trimming took 4 bases from V and 9 from J, leaving 13 bases between them. Per germline, CDR1 LNHDA and CDR2 SQIVND (reference sequence). The CDR3 coding sequence is TGTGCCAGTAGTACCCAGCGGGCGGGTGAGCAGTTCTTC. It is translated as CASSTQRAGEQFF. The variable domain in full, completed from reference TRBV19 and TRBJ2-1, reads DGGITQSPKYLFRKEGQNVTLSCEQNLNHDAMYWYRQDPGQGLRLIYYSQIVNDFQKGDIAEGYSVSREKKESFPLTVTSAQKNPTAFYLCASSTQRAGEQFFGPGTRLTVL.

This sequence joins TRBV18 and TRBJ2-1; 9 bases are a match to TRBD2. CDR1 and CDR2 (germline): KGHSH, LQKENI. The CDR3 extends over 17 amino acids. The V and J ends lost 0 bases and 8 bases, in that order; junction bases with no gene match: 11. The CDR3 sequence: CASSPPKLAGEGDEQFF. DNA for the CDR3: TGTGCCAGCTCACCACCAAAATTAGCGGGGGAGGGCGATGAGCAGTTCTTC.

This clone was counted once. This sequence joins TRBV5-1 and TRBJ2-2; D perhaps matches TRBD1 (5 bases). Trimming removed 3 bases from V and 3 bases from J, with 12 bases in between. Germline V CDR1 and CDR2: SGHRS, YFSETQ. This CDR3 is built from 15 residues. The CDR3 spells CASSSKGDHTGELFF. CDR3 DNA sequence: TGCGCCAGCAGCTCTAAAGGGGATCACACCGGGGAGCTGTTTTTT.

This clone has a handful of counts. The V call is TRBV29-1, the J call TRBJ2-6; 10 nucleotides match TRBD1. The germline V gene encodes CDR1 SQVTM and CDR2 ANQGSEA. The J segment lost 1 base and the V segment lost 7 bases, leaving 7 bases of the junction unmatched. CDR3 length equals 16 residues. CDR3 coding DNA: TGCAGCGGAGAGACAGGGGGCAGTTCTGGGGCCAACGTCCTGACTTTC. It is translated as CSGETGGSSGANVLTF.

V gene TRBV7-8 combines with J gene TRBJ1-5; 9 bases fit TRBD1. The V gene's germline CDR1 is SGHVS and CDR2 FQNEAQ. J was trimmed by 5 bases and V by 2 bases; bases with no gene match: 7. The CDR3 length is 16 residues. For the CDR3, the DNA is TGTGCCAGCAGCTTAACACCCGGGACAGGGTATCAGCCCCAGCATTTT. Its translation: CASSLTPGTGYQPQHF.

The chain joins TRBV28 to TRBJ2-7; 12 bases align to TRBD2. Per germline, CDR1 MDHEN and CDR2 SYDVKM. V was pared by 3 bases and J by 3 bases, with 9 bases of the junction left unmatched. The CDR3 has 17 amino acids. Written as DNA, the CDR3 is TGTGCCAGCAGTTTGACTAGCGGGGGAACATTTTTCTACGAGCAGTACTTC. It codes for CASSLTSGGTFFYEQYF.

V and J are TRBV4-1 and TRBJ1-1; no clear D gene. V shed 1 base and J shed 4 bases, with 10 bases lying between them. Germline V lookup: CDR1 MGHRA, CDR2 YSYEKL. This CDR3 spans 14 amino acids. The chain's CDR3 is CASSQGRSSTEAFF. The CDR3 coding sequence is TGCGCCAGCAGCCAAGGAAGAAGTAGCACTGAAGCTTTCTTT.

V and J are TRBV7-6 and TRBJ1-1, with D unclear. The CDR3 contains 11 residues. Per germline, CDR1 SGHVS and CDR2 FNYEAQ. V lost 4 bases to trimming and J lost 4 bases, with 4 bases between them. Here the CDR3 DNA reads TGTGCCAGCAGCTCCAGCACTGAAGCTTTCTTT. This codes for CASSSSTEAFF.

This chain joins TRBV27 and TRBJ2-2; a possible D gene is TRBD2 (5 bases). Per germline, CDR1 MNHEY and CDR2 SMNVEV (reference sequence). CDR3 length equals 14 residues. Trimming pared 8 bases from V and 4 bases from J, leaving 14 bases between. CDR3 bases: TGTGCCAGCGCCGGACTGCGGGCCACCGGGGAGCTGTTTTTT. Encoded protein: CASAGLRATGELFF.

V is TRBV5-6 and J is TRBJ1-2; possible D gene TRBD1, 5 bases. CDR3 length equals 15 residues. Trimming cost V 0 bases and J 5 bases, with 14 bases left between them. The germline V gene has CDR1 SGHDT and CDR2 YYEEEE. The CDR3 region is CASSLESGSWYGYTF. DNA for the CDR3: TGTGCCAGCAGCTTGGAGTCAGGGTCTTGGTATGGCTACACCTTC.

This chain links TRBV29-1 with TRBJ2-7; 9 bases align to TRBD1. The CDR3 sequence is 15 residues long. From germline, CDR1 is SQVTM and CDR2 ANQGSEA. The ends lost 4 bases at V and 2 bases at J; junction bases unmatched: 9. The CDR3 sequence is CSVGGGTGRTYEQYF. The CDR3, as DNA: TGCAGCGTTGGAGGTGGGACAGGGAGAACCTACGAGCAGTACTTC.

The chain links TRBV5-1 to TRBJ1-1; possible D gene TRBD1, 6 bases. The germline CDR1 and CDR2 sequences are SGHRS and YFSETQ. Deletions cut 0 bases from V and 3 bases from J, with 15 bases between. This CDR3 is 16 amino acids long. The CDR3 nucleotides are TGCGCCAGCAGCTTGGACCGTCCAGGGGCTGACACTGAAGCTTTCTTT. Amino acid sequence: CASSLDRPGADTEAFF.

The chain combines TRBV7-3 with TRBJ2-7, with D tentatively TRBD1 (6 bases). The V and J ends lost 5 bases and 4 bases respectively, with 15 bases between them. CDR3 length: 14 residues. Germline CDR1 and CDR2: SGHTA and FQGTGA. CDR3 in DNA: TGTGCCAGCAGCCAGACAGGTTCTGGGTACGAGCAGTACTTC. Protein sequence: CASSQTGSGYEQYF.

The V call is TRBV7-9, the J call TRBJ2-7, with 7 bases lining up with TRBD1. The germline V gene encodes CDR1 SEHNR and CDR2 FQNEAQ (reference sequence). This CDR3 spans 15 amino acids. V lost 1 base and J lost 2; bases outside the gene matches: 5. Written as DNA, the CDR3 is TGTGCCAGCAGCTTAGGACAGGGAGTTGCCTACGAGCAGTACTTC. Translated: CASSLGQGVAYEQYF.

This clone was counted a single time. The chain uses TRBV19 and TRBJ2-2, with D unresolved. Germline V gene lookup returns CDR1 LNHDA and CDR2 SQIVND (reference sequence). Trimming cost V 2 bases and J 1 base, with 5 bases left between them. The CDR3 length is 14 residues. The CDR3: CASSILGNTGELFF. The DNA for the CDR3 is TGTGCCAGTAGTATACTAGGGAACACCGGGGAGCTGTTTTTT.

The sample holds one count of this clone. The V and J genes are TRBV5-4 and TRBJ1-2; TRBD1 matches at 9 bases. CDR1 SGHNT and CDR2 YYREEE come from the germline V gene (reference sequence). The CDR3 totals 15 residues. V lost 0 bases, J lost 2 bases, and 2 bases stayed unmatched. The CDR3 nucleotides are TGTGCCAGCAGCTTGGTAGGGACAGGGAACTATGGCTACACCTTC. It specifies CASSLVGTGNYGYTF.

The chain joins TRBV7-6 to TRBJ1-4; D is unresolved. This CDR3 is 18 amino acids long. Trimming left V 4 bases short and J 0 bases short, with 18 bases between. Germline CDR1 reads SGHVS; CDR2 reads FNYEAQ. CDR3 sequence (DNA): TGTGCCAGCAGCTCGTGGGAGGGCAGCCCTGCAACTAATGAAAAACTGTTTTTT. Its translation: CASSSWEGSPATNEKLFF.

The chain joins TRBV7-6 to TRBJ2-7, with TRBD2 identical over 12 bases. The CDR3 contains 17 residues. Per germline, CDR1 SGHVS and CDR2 FNYEAQ. J gave up 3 bases and V 1 base, and 7 bases lay outside the gene matches. The CDR3 sequence is CASSLVPSGRAHYEQYF. CDR3 DNA sequence: TGTGCCAGCAGCTTAGTCCCTAGCGGGAGGGCCCACTACGAGCAGTACTTC.

The J gene is TRBJ2-3, the V gene TRBV5-1; TRBD1 matches at 7 bases. The CDR3 runs to 15 residues. The J segment lost 2 bases and the V segment lost 1 base, leaving 4 bases of the junction unmatched. From germline, CDR1 is SGHRS and CDR2 YFSETQ. CDR3 region: CASSLRGTDTDTQYF. The CDR3 nucleotides read TGCGCCAGCAGCTTGAGGGGGACAGACACAGATACGCAGTATTTT.

The J gene is TRBJ1-2, the V gene TRBV6-5, with TRBD1 matching over 9 bases. The junction had 5 bases not matched to a gene; V was cut back by 4 bases and J by 2 bases. Germline CDR1 and CDR2: MNHEY and SVGAGI. The CDR3 has 15 residues. CDR3 DNA: TGTGCCAGCAGTTCCCAAGGACAGGGGAACTATGGCTACACCTTC. The encoded protein is CASSSQGQGNYGYTF.

This chain connects TRBV19 to TRBJ1-1, with unresolved D. The CDR3 length is 11 residues. Trimming took 3 bases from V and 8 from J, leaving 7 bases between them. CDR1 LNHDA and CDR2 SQIVND come from the germline V gene (reference sequence). The CDR3 is CASSISREAFF. The CDR3 DNA follows: TGTGCCAGTAGTATTTCACGGGAAGCTTTCTTT.

The chain is built from TRBV30 and TRBJ2-1; D is possibly TRBD2 (6 bases). The germline V gene encodes CDR1 GTSNPN and CDR2 SVGIG (reference sequence). This CDR3 region has 12 residues. V was clipped by 0 bases and J by 15 bases, with 15 bases between them. As DNA, the CDR3 is TGTGCCTGGAGTGTACAGCGGGTGAGTTGGTTCTTC. As protein: CAWSVQRVSWFF.

The chain employs TRBV11-1 and TRBJ2-7, with 8 positions matching TRBD2. CDR3 length equals 14 residues. The V and J ends lost 2 bases and 7 bases, in that order; junction bases with no gene match: 7. CDR1 is SGHAT, CDR2 FQDESV, per germline (reference sequence). CDR3 sequence (DNA): TGTGCCAGCAGCTTAAGCGGGGGCGTGAATGAGCAGTACTTC. Its translation is CASSLSGGVNEQYF. The whole variable domain, filled in from reference TRBV11-1 and TRBJ2-7, reads EAEVAQSPRYKITEKSQAVAFWCDPISGHATLYWYRQILGQGPELLVQFQDESVVDDSQLPKDRFSAERLKGVDSTLKIQPAELGDSAMYLCASSLSGGVNEQYFGPGTRLTVT.

The V call is TRBV27, the J call TRBJ1-4; D unclear. The CDR3 loop spans 16 amino acids. The V gene's germline CDR1 is MNHEY and CDR2 SMNVEV (reference sequence). V was pared by 3 bases and J by 0 bases, with 11 bases between. The CDR3 spells CASSFTGIATNEKLFF. DNA of the CDR3: TGTGCCAGCAGTTTTACGGGGATAGCAACTAATGAAAAACTGTTTTTT.

This clone came up a few times. This chain joins TRBV21-1 and TRBJ2-3; the table's D call TRBD2 went unverified against the DNA. TRBV21-1 represents a pseudogene. The CDR3 is 15 amino acids. The CDR3 sequence: CASSNRERTSDTQYF. The CDR3 bases are TGTGCCAGCAGCAACCGGGAACGTACATCTGATACGCAGTATTTT.

This sequence joins TRBV29-1 and TRBJ2-5, with no clear D. Matching the DNA end better, TRBJ2-7 makes the J call doubtful. This CDR3 region has 14 residues. CDR1 SQVTM and CDR2 ANQGSEA come from the germline V gene. The CDR3 here is CSVVSLGISYEQYF. The CDR3 DNA reads as TGCAGCGTTGTTTCGTTGGGCATTTCCTACGAGCAGTACTTC.

This clone was detected once. This chain connects TRBV13 to TRBJ1-4; D gene unclear. The V gene lost 3 bases and the J gene lost 7 bases, with 12 bases spanning the gap. Germline V gene lookup returns CDR1 PRHDT and CDR2 FYEKMQ (reference sequence). The length of the CDR3 is 14 residues. The CDR3 sequence: CASSLGGVGEKLFF. The CDR3 DNA follows: TGTGCCAGCAGCTTGGGAGGAGTGGGTGAAAAACTGTTTTTT.